This is a list of T cell receptor beta chains from one sample in a study of T cell responses to AZD1222 COVID-19 vaccine. Libraries were prepared by immunoSEQ multiplex PCR; TCRdb keeps only in-frame clonotypes and omits some of them. The sample holds around 160,000 clones, about 87% seen once. This material consisted of peripheral blood, taken on day 0 of AZD1222 vaccination. Source of these receptors: an adult in good health. The conserved cysteine and the conserved F or W are not part of the CDR3 here. A D gene is named only where the DNA matches it firmly.

TRBJ1-6,TRBV4-3,NA,ASSQDGSQAVRYSPLH
TRBJ1-2,TRBV29-1,NA,SILLTAKGYGYT
TRBJ2-5,TRBV5-1,NA,ASTFSGDQTETQY
TRBJ1-5,TRBV7-9,NA,ASSLKGDSQPQH
TRBJ2-3,TRBV9,NA,ASSVTPGTTSTDTQY
TRBJ1-4,TRBV5-1,NA,ASSENEGVNEKLF
TRBJ1-3,TRBV7-6,NA,ASSPQGALVDTIY
TRBJ2-7,TRBV2,NA,ATQRQPSYEQY
TRBJ2-2,TRBV27,NA,ATGTGELF
TRBJ2-1,TRBV29-1,TRBD2,SVDKGPSGGYNEQF
TRBJ1-3,TRBV9,TRBD1,ASSVGQGGNTIY
TRBJ1-2,TRBV27,TRBD1,ASSHPGGDGYT
TRBJ1-2,TRBV28,TRBD1,ASSGTGGRNGYT
TRBJ1-1,TRBV7-9,NA,ASSLSDRENTEAF
TRBJ1-1,TRBV28,NA,ASKGQGSYTEAF
TRBJ1-5,TRBV6-6,NA,ASRQDRRYQPQH
TRBJ1-2,TRBV3-1/TRBV3-2,NA,ASSQDGRTYGYT
TRBJ2-4,TRBV6-5,NA,ASSSPGGGNIQY
TRBJ1-2,TRBV6-5,TRBD1,ASSWDRGFYGYT
TRBJ1-2,TRBV2,NA,ASSRPNYGYT
TRBJ1-1,TRBV3-1/TRBV3-2,TRBD1,ASSPPLTGSTEAF
TRBJ2-7,TRBV3-1/TRBV3-2,NA,ASSLTTSLEQY
TRBJ1-3,TRBV11-2,TRBD1,ASSSLQGARNTIY
TRBJ1-2,TRBV27,NA,ASSPSAEGSGYT
TRBJ1-1,TRBV7-2,NA,ASSTSSGGWPAF
TRBJ2-2,TRBV6-2/TRBV6-3,TRBD1,ASSYPSDRAYTGELF
TRBJ2-5,TRBV24-1,NA,ATSDSYEETQY
TRBJ2-2,TRBV24-1,NA,ATGRAETNTGELF
TRBJ1-1,TRBV27,NA,ASSLYRNTEAF